This TCR beta chain was profiled in a study of cytomegalovirus exposure and HLA in healthy donors. The PCR used 60 Vbeta and 13 Jbeta primers. TCRdb's table, derived via immunoSEQ multiplex PCR, lists solely in-frame clones and lacks some. This table holds about 54,000 clones, roughly 74% found once. The V end was cut by 0 bases, the J end by 8 bases, with 12 bases between. This CDR3 spans 14 amino acids. Germline CDR1 SGDLS, CDR2 YYNGEE. This clonotype was sampled from a female donor in good health and CMV-seronegative. Material: PBMCs. V usage is TRBV9 and J usage is TRBJ2-1, with D uncertain. CDR3 coding DNA: TGTGCCAGCAGCGTAGGTGGCCCCCCAGATGAGCAGTTCTTC. It codes for CASSVGGPPDEQFF.